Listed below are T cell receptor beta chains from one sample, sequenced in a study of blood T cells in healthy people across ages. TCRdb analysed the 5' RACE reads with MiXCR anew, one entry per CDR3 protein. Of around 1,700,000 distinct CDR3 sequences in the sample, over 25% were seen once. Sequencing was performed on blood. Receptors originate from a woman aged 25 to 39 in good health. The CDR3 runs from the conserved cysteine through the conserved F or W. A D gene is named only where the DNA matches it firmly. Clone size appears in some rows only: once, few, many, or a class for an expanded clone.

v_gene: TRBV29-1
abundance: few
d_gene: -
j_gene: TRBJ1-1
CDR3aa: CSVRGSGGYTEAFF
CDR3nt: TGCAGCGTTCGAGGGTCGGGGGGCTACACTGAAGCTTTCTTT

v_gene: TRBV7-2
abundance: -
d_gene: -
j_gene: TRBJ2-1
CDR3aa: CASSLRGKDEQFF
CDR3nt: TGTGCCAGCAGCTTACGAGGCAAAGATGAGCAGTTCTTC

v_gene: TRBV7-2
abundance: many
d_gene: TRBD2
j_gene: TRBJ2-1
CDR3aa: CASSQAGRIYEQFF
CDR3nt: TGTGCCAGCAGTCAAGCGGGGAGGATCTATGAGCAGTTCTTC

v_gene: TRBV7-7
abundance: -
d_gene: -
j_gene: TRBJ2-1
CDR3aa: CASRTKRVRSGNEQFF
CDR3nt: TGTGCCAGCAGAACCAAAAGGGTGAGGTCTGGGAATGAGCAGTTCTTC

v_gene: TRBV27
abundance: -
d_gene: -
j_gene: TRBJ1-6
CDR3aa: CASSLFGLSSPLHF
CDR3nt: TGTGCCAGCAGTTTATTTGGGCTATCCAGTCCCCTCCACTTT

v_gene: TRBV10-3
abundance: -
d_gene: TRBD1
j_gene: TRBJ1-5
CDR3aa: CAIKEGAGQPQHF
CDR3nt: TGTGCCATAAAGGAGGGGGCCGGTCAGCCCCAGCATTTT

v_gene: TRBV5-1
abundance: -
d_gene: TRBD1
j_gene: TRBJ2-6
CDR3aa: CASRAGTAGANVLTF
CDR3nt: TGCGCCAGCAGAGCTGGGACAGCTGGGGCCAACGTCCTGACTTTC

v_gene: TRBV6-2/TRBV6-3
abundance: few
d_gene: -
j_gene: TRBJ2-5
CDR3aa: CASSNHRASNLQETQYF
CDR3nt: TGTGCCAGCAGCAACCATCGGGCGTCCAACCTTCAAGAGACCCAGTACTTC

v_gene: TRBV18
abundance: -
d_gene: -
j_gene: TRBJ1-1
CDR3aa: CASSPTGVRTEAFF
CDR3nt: TGTGCCAGCTCACCAACGGGGGTTCGGACTGAAGCTTTCTTT

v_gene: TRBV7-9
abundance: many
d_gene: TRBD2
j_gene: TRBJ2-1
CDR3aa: CASSGRTSREQFF
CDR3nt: TGTGCCAGCAGCGGTAGGACTAGCCGTGAGCAGTTCTTC

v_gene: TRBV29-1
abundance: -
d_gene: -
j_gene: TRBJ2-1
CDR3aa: CSVEDQGTTYEQFF
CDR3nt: TGCAGCGTTGAAGACCAGGGAACCACCTACGAGCAGTTCTTC

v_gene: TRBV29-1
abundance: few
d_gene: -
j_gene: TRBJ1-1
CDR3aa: CSGGNHAMNTEAFF
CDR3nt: TGCAGCGGCGGTAACCATGCAATGAACACTGAAGCTTTCTTT

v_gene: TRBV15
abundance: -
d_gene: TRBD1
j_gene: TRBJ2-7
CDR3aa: CATSRDWDSYEQYF
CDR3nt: TGTGCCACCAGCAGAGATTGGGACAGCTACGAGCAGTACTTC

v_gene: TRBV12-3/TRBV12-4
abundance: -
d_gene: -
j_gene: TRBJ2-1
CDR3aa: CASSRGTLYNEQFF
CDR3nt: TGTGCCAGCAGTAGAGGGACACTATACAATGAGCAGTTCTTC

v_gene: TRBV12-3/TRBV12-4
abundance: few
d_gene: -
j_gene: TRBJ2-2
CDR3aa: CASTDSELRTGELFF
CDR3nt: TGTGCCAGCACCGATAGCGAGTTACGTACCGGGGAGCTGTTTTTT

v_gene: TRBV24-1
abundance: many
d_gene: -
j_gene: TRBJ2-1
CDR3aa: CATSDPNQGNEQFF
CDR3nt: TGTGCCACCAGTGATCCAAACCAGGGGAATGAGCAGTTCTTC

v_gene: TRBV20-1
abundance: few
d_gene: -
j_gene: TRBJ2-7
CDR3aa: CSARENIAPSFEQYF
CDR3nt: TGCAGTGCTAGAGAGAACATAGCCCCCTCCTTCGAGCAGTACTTC

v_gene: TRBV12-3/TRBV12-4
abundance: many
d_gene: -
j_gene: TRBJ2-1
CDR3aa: CASSLSLAAYNEQFF
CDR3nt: TGTGCCAGCAGTTTATCGTTGGCGGCTTACAATGAGCAGTTCTTC

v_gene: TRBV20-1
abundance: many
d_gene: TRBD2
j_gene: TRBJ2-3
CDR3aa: CSAKLAGADTQYF
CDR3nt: TGCAGTGCTAAACTAGCGGGAGCAGATACGCAGTATTTT

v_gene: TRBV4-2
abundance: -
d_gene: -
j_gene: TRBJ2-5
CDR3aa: CAGSQSRGSNGETQYF
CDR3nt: TGTGCCGGCAGCCAGTCCAGGGGTTCGAACGGGGAGACCCAGTACTTC

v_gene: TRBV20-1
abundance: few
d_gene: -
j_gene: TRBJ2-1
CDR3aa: CSARDRESHNEQFF
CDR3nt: TGCAGTGCTAGAGATCGGGAGAGTCACAATGAGCAGTTCTTC

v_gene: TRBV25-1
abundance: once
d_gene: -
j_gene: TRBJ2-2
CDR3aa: CASSDESGELFF
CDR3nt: TGTGCCAGCAGTGATGAGTCCGGGGAGCTGTTTTTT

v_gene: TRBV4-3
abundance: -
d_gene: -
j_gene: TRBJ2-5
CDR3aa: CASSQEIWETQYF
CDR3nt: TGCGCCAGCAGCCAAGAAATATGGGAGACCCAGTACTTC